Listed below are T cell receptor beta chains from one sample, sequenced in a study of metastatic and nonmetastatic thyroid tumors. TCRdb re-called the PCR reads with MiXCR. The data contain about 33,000 clones, roughly a sixth of them singletons. The specimen was blood. These receptors came from a male donor with papillary thyroid cancer or a benign thyroid nodule (not recorded which). Some clones in this sample may be carry-over from other donors' samples. Both conserved end residues are part of each CDR3. The D gene is left open where the match is weak. The size of a clone is reported for some rows only, either as once, few or many, or as a class for expanded clones.

TRBJ2-2 TRBV6-1 . TRBD2 TGTGCCAGCAGTCCCCCCGGAGCGGGGGGACCCGGGGAGCTGTTTTTT CASSPPGAGGPGELFF
TRBJ2-1 TRBV9 many TRBD1 TGTGCCAGCAGCGTTACGACAGGGGAAAGGAACGAGCAGTTCTTC CASSVTTGERNEQFF
TRBJ2-6 TRBV27 many . TGTGCCAGCACGAGCCTGGCAGCCTCTTCCCGGGGGGCCAACGTCCTGACTTTC CASTSLAASSRGANVLTF
TRBJ2-7 TRBV11-2 many . TGTGCCAGCAGCTTAGATTCAGGGTTCTACGAGCAGTACTTC CASSLDSGFYEQYF
TRBJ1-2 TRBV25-1 . . TGTGCCAGCAGTGAAAATCGGCAGGTTGGCTACACCTTC CASSENRQVGYTF
TRBJ2-7 TRBV5-1 many . TGCGCCAGCAACGGACAGTCTATCTACGAGCAGTACTTC CASNGQSIYEQYF
TRBJ1-4 TRBV30 many . TGTGCCTGGAGTTCAGGATCCAGATATGAAAAACTGTTTTTT CAWSSGSRYEKLFF
TRBJ2-7 TRBV7-2 many TRBD1 TGTGCCAGCAGCTTTAGGTCCGGGACAGGATCCTACGAGCAGTACTTC CASSFRSGTGSYEQYF
TRBJ1-2 TRBV27 once TRBD1 TGTGCCACAAGTGGGGACAGGGGTCTCGTGTACACCTTC CATSGDRGLVYTF
TRBJ1-1 TRBV6-1 few . TGTGCCAGCAGTTTCGGGGATCGAGGGGGAGCTTTCTTT CASSFGDRGGAFF
TRBJ2-2 TRBV7-3 many TRBD1 TGTGCCAGCAGCTGGGACAGCAACACCGGGGAGCTGTTTTTT CASSWDSNTGELFF
TRBJ2-7 TRBV6-1 medium-sized . TGTGCCAGCAGAGGTACCGTTGGGGCGAACGAGCAGTACTTC CASRGTVGANEQYF
TRBJ2-3 TRBV24-1 . . TGTGCCACCCTGAACACAGATACGCAGTATTTT CATLNTDTQYF
TRBJ2-7 TRBV5-5 many TRBD1 TGTGCCAGCAACGGGAGGGGACAGGGGGCAGAATACGAGCAGTACTTC CASNGRGQGAEYEQYF
TRBJ2-1 TRBV2 many . TGTGCCAGCAGTGAAGGATGGCGGGGTCATGAGCAGTTCTTC CASSEGWRGHEQFF
TRBJ2-1 TRBV9 many TRBD1 TGTGCCAGCAGCGTAGGGCAGGGGGCCTACAATGAGCAGTTCTTC CASSVGQGAYNEQFF
TRBJ1-3 TRBV11-3 . . TGTGCCAGCAGCGCCAGCACCAGCTCCTCTGGAAACACCATATATTTT CASSASTSSSGNTIYF
TRBJ1-5 TRBV24-1 many . TGTGCCACCAGTGATAGGGAGACTCAGCCCCAGCATTTT CATSDRETQPQHF
TRBJ1-5 TRBV7-8 . . TGTGCCAGCATCTTGCTATCTGCAAATCAGCCCCAGCATTTT CASILLSANQPQHF
TRBJ1-6 TRBV5-1 many TRBD1 TGCGCCAGCAGCTGGACAGGGGGCGATTCACCCCTCCACTTT CASSWTGGDSPLHF
TRBJ1-1 TRBV9 many . TGTGCCAGCAGCGGGGGGGGCAGGGAAGCTTTCTTT CASSGGGREAFF
TRBJ1-2 TRBV20-1 . . TGCAGTGCTAGAGTTCCGGGAGGCTATGCCTACACCTTC CSARVPGGYAYTF
TRBJ2-7 TRBV6-5 medium-sized . TGTGCCAGCAGTTACTCTCTAGGCCGGGAATACGAGCAGTACTTC CASSYSLGREYEQYF
TRBJ1-2 TRBV20-1 many . TGCAGTTCACCATTTGACGGAAACTATGGCTACACCTTC CSSPFDGNYGYTF
TRBJ2-7 TRBV28 . . TGTGCCAGCAGTCCAGGGACCGCCGTCGGCGAGCAGTACTTC CASSPGTAVGEQYF
TRBJ2-7 TRBV27 . TRBD2 TGTGCCAGCAGCCTACCGGGACTAGCGGGAGTAGGGCAGTACTTC CASSLPGLAGVGQYF
TRBJ2-1 TRBV6-1 few TRBD2 TGTGCCAGCAGCCCCGGACTAGCGGGAGCTAATGAGCAGTTCTTC CASSPGLAGANEQFF
TRBJ2-5 TRBV9 many TRBD2 TGTGCCAGCAGCGGGCGGGGGGTTTTGACAGAGACCCAGTACTTC CASSGRGVLTETQYF
TRBJ2-7 TRBV19 . . TGTGCCAGTAGTAGCTCCCTAGGGGGGGGCAGTTACGAGCAGTACTTC CASSSSLGGGSYEQYF
TRBJ2-1 TRBV10-1 . . TGCGCCAGCAGTGGGGCCACCGGGCAGTTCTTC CASSGATGQFF
TRBJ2-3 TRBV19 . . TGTGCCAGTAGTTCACTAACGCTCACAGATACGCAGTATTTT CASSSLTLTDTQYF
TRBJ2-1 TRBV9 . TRBD1 TGTGCCAGCAGCGTATCTAGGGACAGGGGTTACAATGAGCAGTTCTTC CASSVSRDRGYNEQFF
TRBJ2-1 TRBV7-9 many . TGTGCCAGCAGCCACCAGTATGATGAGCAGTTCTTC CASSHQYDEQFF
TRBJ1-1 TRBV6-2/TRBV6-3 . . TGTGCCAGCAGCGACACACAGAACACTGAAGCTTTCTTT CASSDTQNTEAFF
TRBJ2-1 TRBV7-9 many TRBD2 TGTGCCAGCAGCCGGACTAGCGGGGGGAACAATGAGCAGTTCTTC CASSRTSGGNNEQFF
TRBJ2-7 TRBV6-1 . TRBD1 TGTGCCAGCTCCTCTGACAGGGAGAGCGAGCAGTACTTC CASSSDRESEQYF
TRBJ2-1 TRBV11-2 . TRBD2 TGTGCCAGCAGCTTAGTTGGGACTAGGGAGCTGGAGGAGCAGTCCTTC CASSLVGTRELEEQSF
TRBJ1-2 TRBV6-1 few . TGTGCCAGCAGCCTCCTCGTGACATGGGACTATGGCTACACCTTC CASSLLVTWDYGYTF
TRBJ2-3 TRBV12-3/TRBV12-4 few . TGTGCCAGCAGTAAAGGGGGAGATACGCAGTATTTT CASSKGGDTQYF
TRBJ1-2 TRBV5-6 many . TGTGCCAGCAGCTTGGCAGGGGAGGCCTATGGCTACACCTTC CASSLAGEAYGYTF
TRBJ2-7 TRBV12-3/TRBV12-4 few TRBD1 TGTGCCAGCAGCCGGGCTGGGACAGGGGGTACTTACGAGCAGTACTTC CASSRAGTGGTYEQYF
TRBJ1-2 TRBV4-2 many TRBD1 TGTGCCAGCAGCCAAGTTGGACAGGGCACTTCTAACTATGGCTACACCTTC CASSQVGQGTSNYGYTF
TRBJ2-1 TRBV30 many TRBD1 TGTGCCGGGGGACAGTACAATGAGCAGTTCTTC CAGGQYNEQFF
TRBJ2-2 TRBV15 . . TGTGCCACCAGCAGAGAGGGTTCCAGTGTTTACTGTGAGCTGTTTTTT CATSREGSSVYCELFF
TRBJ1-3 TRBV24-1 few TRBD1 TGTGCCACCAGTGAACAGGGGGATGGAAACACCATATATTTT CATSEQGDGNTIYF
TRBJ1-2 TRBV6-2/TRBV6-3 . . TGTGCCAGCAGGCTCGGGACACGGTGCTACACCTTC CASRLGTRCYTF
TRBJ2-2 TRBV24-1 . . TGTGCCACCAGTGACATACGGCAGGGGAACACCGGGGAGCTGTTTTTT CATSDIRQGNTGELFF
TRBJ2-7 TRBV6-1 . . TGTGCCACGGGGAATGGACAGACCTACGAGCAGTACTTC CATGNGQTYEQYF
TRBJ2-5 TRBV6-5 medium-sized TRBD2 TGTGCCAGCAGTTACTCTCTAGCGGGTTTCCAAGAGACCCAGTACTTC CASSYSLAGFQETQYF
TRBJ2-5 TRBV7-3 . TRBD2 TGTGCCAGCAGCTTAGGCGGGGGACAAGAGACCCAGTACTTC CASSLGGGQETQYF